This TCR beta chain originates from a study of cytomegalovirus exposure and HLA in healthy donors. Study-level points and caveats: Productive status was seen about 90% or about 30% of the time for most TCR beta V segments in an earlier analysis.

The PCR was carried out with 60 Vbeta primers and 13 Jbeta primers. Sequencing was performed with immunoSEQ multiplex PCR; in TCRdb, only in-frame clones are kept and a portion is missing. Of about 120,000 clones listed, about 73% are singletons. Regarding this clone: Its specificity is unknown.

The CDR3 extends over 12 amino acids. The V end was cut by 3 bases, the J end by 8 bases, with 9 bases between. Germline lookup yields CDR1 SGHKS and CDR2 YYEKEE (reference sequence). The clonotype was recovered from a woman aged 25 to 39 in good health and CMV-seropositive. Sequenced input: PBMCs. The V call is TRBV5-5, the J call TRBJ2-1, with a possible D match to TRBD1 (5 bases). The CDR3 region is CASSSAGYEQFF. CDR3 DNA sequence: TGTGCCAGCAGCTCCGCAGGGTATGAGCAGTTCTTC.